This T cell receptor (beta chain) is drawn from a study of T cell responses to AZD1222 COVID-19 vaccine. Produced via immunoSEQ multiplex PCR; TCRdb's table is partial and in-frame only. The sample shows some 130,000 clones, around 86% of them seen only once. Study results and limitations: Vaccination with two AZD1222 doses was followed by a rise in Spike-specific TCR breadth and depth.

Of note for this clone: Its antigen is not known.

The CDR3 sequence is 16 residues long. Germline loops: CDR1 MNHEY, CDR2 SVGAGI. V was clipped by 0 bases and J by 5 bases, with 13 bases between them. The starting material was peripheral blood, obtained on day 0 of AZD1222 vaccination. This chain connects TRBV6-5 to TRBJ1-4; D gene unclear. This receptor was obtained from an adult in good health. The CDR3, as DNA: TGTGCCAGCAGTTACTCGATTGGCACGACAAATGAAAAACTGTTTTTT. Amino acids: CASSYSIGTTNEKLFF.